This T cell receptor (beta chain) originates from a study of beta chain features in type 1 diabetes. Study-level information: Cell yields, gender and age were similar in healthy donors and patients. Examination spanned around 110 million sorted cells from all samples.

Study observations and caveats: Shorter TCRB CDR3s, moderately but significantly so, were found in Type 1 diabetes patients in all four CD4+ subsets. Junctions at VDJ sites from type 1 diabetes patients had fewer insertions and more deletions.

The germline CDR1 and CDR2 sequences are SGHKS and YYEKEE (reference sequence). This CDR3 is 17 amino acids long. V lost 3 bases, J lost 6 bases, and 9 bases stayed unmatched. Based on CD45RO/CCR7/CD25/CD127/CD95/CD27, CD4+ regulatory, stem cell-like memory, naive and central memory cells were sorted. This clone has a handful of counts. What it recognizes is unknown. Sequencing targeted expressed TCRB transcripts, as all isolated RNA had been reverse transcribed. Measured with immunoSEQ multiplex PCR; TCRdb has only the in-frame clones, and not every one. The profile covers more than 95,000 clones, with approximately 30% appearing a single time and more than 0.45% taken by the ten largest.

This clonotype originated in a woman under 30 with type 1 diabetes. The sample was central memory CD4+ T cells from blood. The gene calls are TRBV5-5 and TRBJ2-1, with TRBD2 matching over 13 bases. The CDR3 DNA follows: TGTGCCAGCAGCTATAAGAAACTAGCGGGAGGGTTCAATGAGCAGTTCTTC. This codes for CASSYKKLAGGFNEQFF.